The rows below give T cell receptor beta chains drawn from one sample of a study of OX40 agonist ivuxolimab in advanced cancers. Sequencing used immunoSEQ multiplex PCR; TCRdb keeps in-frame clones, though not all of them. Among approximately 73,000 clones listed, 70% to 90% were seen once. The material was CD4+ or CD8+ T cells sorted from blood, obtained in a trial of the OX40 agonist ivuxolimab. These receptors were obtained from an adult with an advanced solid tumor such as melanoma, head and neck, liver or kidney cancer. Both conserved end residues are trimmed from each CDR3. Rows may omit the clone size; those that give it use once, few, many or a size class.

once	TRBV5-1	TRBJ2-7	ASSWGLDREEREQY
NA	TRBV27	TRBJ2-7	ASRGTLYEQY
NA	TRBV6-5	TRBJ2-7	ASSRSYEQY
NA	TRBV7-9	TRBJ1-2	ASSSTGGDYGYT
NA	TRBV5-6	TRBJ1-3	ASSYGLPAGNTIY
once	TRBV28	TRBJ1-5	ASSPRLYSNQPQH
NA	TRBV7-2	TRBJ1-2	ASSFHGTGGYGYT
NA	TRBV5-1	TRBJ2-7	ASSLRGGNYEQY
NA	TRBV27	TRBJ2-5	ASSFRFEETQY
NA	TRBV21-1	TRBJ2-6	ASSKVSEPSSGANVLT
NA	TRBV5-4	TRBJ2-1	ASSLDGRSGEQF
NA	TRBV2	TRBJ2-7	ASSGQLIYEQY
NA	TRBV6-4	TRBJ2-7	ASIGWGQDEQY
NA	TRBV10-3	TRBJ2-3	AISEVGAHTDTQY
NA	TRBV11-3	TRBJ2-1	ASGVRGQGYNEQF
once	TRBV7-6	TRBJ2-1	ASVHRGGDGEQF
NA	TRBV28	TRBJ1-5	ASRHPSDRPQH
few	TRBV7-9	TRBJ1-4	ASSLPRGEKLF
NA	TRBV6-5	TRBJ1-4	ASTGRGQANEKLF
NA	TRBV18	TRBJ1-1	ASSRGPDRAEAF
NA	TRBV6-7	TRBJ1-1	ASSYSDRGNTEAF
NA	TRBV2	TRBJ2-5	ASSEVGPFETQY
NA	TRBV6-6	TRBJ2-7	ASSYLGYETYEQY
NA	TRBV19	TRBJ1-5	ASSIGTSPGH
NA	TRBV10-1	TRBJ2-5	ASSESKGSAETQY
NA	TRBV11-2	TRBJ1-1	ASSRDRGGSEAF
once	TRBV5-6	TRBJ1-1	ASSSDRGTEAF
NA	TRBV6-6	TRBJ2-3	ASTGTSGMTDTQY
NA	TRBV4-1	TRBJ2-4	ASSPGAGVLRAKNIQY
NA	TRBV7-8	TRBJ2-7	ASSLAGRSYEQY
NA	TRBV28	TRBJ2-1	ASSLKGVLFNEQF
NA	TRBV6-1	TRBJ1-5	ASSDVPGTGGARQPQH
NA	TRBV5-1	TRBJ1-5	ASSLGGGQLRVSNQPQH
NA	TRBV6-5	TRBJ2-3	ASSYQSSTDTQY
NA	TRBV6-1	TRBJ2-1	ASSTGGGYNEQF
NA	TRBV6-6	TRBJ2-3	ASSYGGFADTQY
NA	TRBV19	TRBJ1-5	ASSISLPRLYSNQPQH
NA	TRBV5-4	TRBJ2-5	ASHELRDRGTQY
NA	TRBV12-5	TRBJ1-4	ASGLVPGEKLF
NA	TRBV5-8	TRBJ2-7	ASSLAVTSGRYEQY
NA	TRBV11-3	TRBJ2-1	ASSARTRHNEQF
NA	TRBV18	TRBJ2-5	ASSPPGTVPKY
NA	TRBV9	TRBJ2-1	ASSASGTGTGDEQF
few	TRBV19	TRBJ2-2	ASSYRTGAGVGELF
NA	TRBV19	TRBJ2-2	ASISPPRDRTSNTGELF
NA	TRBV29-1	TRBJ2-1	SVVRMTYNEQF
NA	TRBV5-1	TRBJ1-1	ASSWGQGGNFINTEAF
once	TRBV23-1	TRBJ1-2	ASSHQGGYGYT
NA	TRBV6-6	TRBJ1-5	ASSDPGQPNQPQH
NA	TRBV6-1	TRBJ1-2	ASSTQRGYT
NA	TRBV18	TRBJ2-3	ASSTGATDTQY
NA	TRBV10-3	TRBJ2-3	AISEVEAPISTDTQY
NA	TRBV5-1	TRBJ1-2	ASGHGVKEDGYT
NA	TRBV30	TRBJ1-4	AWSVMWGGREKKLF
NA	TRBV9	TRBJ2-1	ASSVALRPGQGHNEQF
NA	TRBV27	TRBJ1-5	ASSPGTVWGNQPQH